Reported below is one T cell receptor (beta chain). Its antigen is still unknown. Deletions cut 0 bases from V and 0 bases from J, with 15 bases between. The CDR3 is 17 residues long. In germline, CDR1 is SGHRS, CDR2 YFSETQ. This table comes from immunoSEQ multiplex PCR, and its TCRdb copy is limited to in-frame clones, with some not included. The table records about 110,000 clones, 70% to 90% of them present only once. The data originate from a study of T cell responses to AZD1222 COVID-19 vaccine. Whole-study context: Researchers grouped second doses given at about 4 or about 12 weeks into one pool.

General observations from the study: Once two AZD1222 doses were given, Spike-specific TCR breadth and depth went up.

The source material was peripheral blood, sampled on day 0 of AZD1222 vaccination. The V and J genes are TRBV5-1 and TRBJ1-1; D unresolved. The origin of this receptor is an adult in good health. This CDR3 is CASSLGPLPPLNTEAFF. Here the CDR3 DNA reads TGCGCCAGCAGCTTGGGACCCTTGCCGCCGTTGAACACTGAAGCTTTCTTT. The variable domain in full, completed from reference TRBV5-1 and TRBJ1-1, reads KAGVTQTPRYLIKTRGQQVTLSCSPISGHRSVSWYQQTPGQGLQFLFEYFSETQRNKGNFPGRFSGRQFSNSRSEMNVSTLELGDSALYLCASSLGPLPPLNTEAFFGQGTRLTVV.